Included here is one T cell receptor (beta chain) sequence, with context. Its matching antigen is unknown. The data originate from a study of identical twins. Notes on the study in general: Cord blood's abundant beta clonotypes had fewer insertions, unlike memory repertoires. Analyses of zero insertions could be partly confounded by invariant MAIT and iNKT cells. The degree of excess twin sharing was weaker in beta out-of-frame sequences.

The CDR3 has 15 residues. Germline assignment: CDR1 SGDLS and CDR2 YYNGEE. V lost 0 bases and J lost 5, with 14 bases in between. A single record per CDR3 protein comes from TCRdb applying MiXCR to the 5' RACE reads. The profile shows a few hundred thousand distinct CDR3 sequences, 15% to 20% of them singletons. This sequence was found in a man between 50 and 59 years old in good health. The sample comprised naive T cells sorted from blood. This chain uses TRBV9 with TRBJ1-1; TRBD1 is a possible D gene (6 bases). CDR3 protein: CASSVGLGGRTEAFF. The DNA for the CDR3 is TGTGCCAGCAGCGTAGGCTTGGGGGGCCGGACTGAAGCTTTCTTT. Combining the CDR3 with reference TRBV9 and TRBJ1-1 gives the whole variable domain DSGVTQTPKHLITATGQRVTLRCSPRSGDLSVYWYQQSLDQGLQFLIQYYNGEERAKGNILERFSAQQFPDLHSELNLSSLELGDSALYFCASSVGLGGRTEAFFGQGTRLTVV.